This T cell receptor (beta chain) was captured by sequencing in a study of tumor-infiltrating lymphocytes in localized non-small cell lung cancer. In germline, CDR1 is SGHAT, CDR2 FQNNGV. The CDR3 totals 15 residues. Between the trimmed V and J ends, which lost 4 bases and 2 bases, there was a span of 14 bases. Sequencing used immunoSEQ multiplex PCR; TCRdb keeps in-frame clones, though not all of them. The sample lists tens of thousands of clones, approximately 85% occurring once. This receptor was taken from a human donor with non-small cell lung cancer. The chain carries TRBV11-2 and TRBJ1-2; perhaps TRBD1 as D (5 bases). Sequenced: lung tumor tissue. CDR3 amino acids: CASSWSSRANYGYTF. The CDR3 region has the DNA TGTGCCAGCAGCTGGAGCTCCAGGGCGAACTATGGCTACACCTTC.